The clone carrying this TCR beta chain was recorded at least ten times. The cDNA was synthesized by 5'RACE incorporating 10-nucleotide random UMIs. In TCRdb, the 5' RACE reads were re-called with MiXCR into one record per CDR3 protein. In the table there are approximately 130,000 distinct CDR3 sequences, about 3.4% of which are singletons. These data are taken from a study of neurological immune-mediated disorders. Study information: Disease course was recorded as relapsing-remitting for approximately 30 and secondary progressive for about 8.5% of the 34 multiple sclerosis patients.

The ends were cut back, 2 bases at V and 5 bases at J, with 14 bases in the middle. This CDR3 is built from 15 residues. Germline CDR1 is SGHRS and CDR2 is YFSETQ. The sequencing sample was made of PBMCs. The sequence was obtained from a woman aged 30 to 39 with multiple sclerosis. The rearrangement links TRBV5-1 to TRBJ2-1; D gene ambiguous. DNA for the CDR3: TGCGCCAGCAGCTTTGGAGTCCCACCCAACAATGAGCAGTTCTTC. It translates to CASSFGVPPNNEQFF.